This T cell receptor (beta chain) was profiled in a study of human T cells and chemical hapten exposure. This CDR3 region has 18 residues. In TCRdb, the RACE reads were re-called with MiXCR into one record per CDR3 protein. This repertoire shows around 67,000 distinct CDR3 sequences, 8.5% found once; its top ten account for under 3.5%. A remark on this clonotype: Its target is unknown.

Study results and caveats: PT1 expanded TCR numbers rose with patch test score.

Time point in this sample: patch test 2, 6 weeks after DPC sensitization. Stated treatment: therapeutic diphenylcyclopropenone sensitization with weekly scalp DPC. Blood sampling occurred before each patch-test application. The starting material was whole blood, obtained in connection with sensitization to the hapten diphenylcyclopropenone (DPC). This TCR was recovered from a woman aged 45-60 years with alopecia areata. Some clones in this sample may be carry-over from other donors' samples. The V call is TRBV3-2, the J call TRBJ2-2; TRBD2, as called in the table, went unchecked against the DNA. TRBV3-2 is deemed a pseudogene. CDR3 loop: CASSQDPKARSNTGELFF. The CDR3 DNA is TGTGCCAGCAGCCAAGACCCCAAGGCTAGATCGAACACCGGGGAGCTGTTTTTT.